This TCR beta chain derives from a study of blood T cells in healthy people across ages. The use of a sample-barcoded 5' primer and a J-beta primer mix characterized a second PCR of roughly 6 to 11 cycles. MiXCR, applied by TCRdb to the 5' RACE reads, yields one record per CDR3 protein. Counted here are fewer than 800,000 distinct CDR3 sequences, about half occurring once; the ten biggest clones make up roughly a third. The V segment lost 7 bases and the J segment 10 bases; nucleotides outside the gene matches: 11. This CDR3 has 13 amino acids. This rearrangement joins TRBV12-3 or TRBV12-4 to TRBJ1-1; TRBD1 matches at 8 bases. The clonotype originates from an older woman in good health. Sequenced input: blood. The CDR3 is CASNTGGISGAFF. In DNA, the CDR3 is TGTGCCAGCAACACAGGGGGTATCTCTGGAGCTTTCTTT.